The 28 T cell receptor beta chains presented below share a single source sample, sequenced in a study of shared clonotypes between healthy human individuals. Here immunoSEQ multiplex PCR was the method, and the copy in TCRdb shows in-frame clones only, minus some. The repertoire includes about 2 million clones, roughly 95% of them detected once, and more than 0.9% sits in the top ten. Positively selected for CCR7, the CD45RO-negative cells used as naive CD8 cells excluded terminally differentiated effector memory CD45RA+ cells. The specimen was naive CD8+ T cells sorted from blood. The receptors originated from a man aged 18 to 35 in good health.

The rearrangement uses TRBV21-1 and TRBJ1-1; the D call TRBD1 from the table was never checked on the DNA. TRBV21-1 is classified as a pseudogene. The CDR3 totals 12 residues. Written as DNA, the CDR3 is TGTGCCAGCACAGGGGGCGGCACTGAAGCTTTCTTT. The encoded protein is CASTGGGTEAFF.

The J gene is TRBJ1-1, the V gene TRBV2; D is perhaps TRBD1 (5 bases). CDR1 and CDR2 from the germline V gene are SNHLY and FYNNEI. V was shortened by 8 bases and J by 7 bases, with 11 bases between the two germline ends. The CDR3 has 11 residues. The DNA of the CDR3 is TGTGCCAGCGGTCTTGACAGTGAAGCTTTCTTT. This translates into CASGLDSEAFF.

The chain carries TRBV7-8 and TRBJ2-7, with a possible D match to TRBD2 (6 bases). The ends were cut back, 3 bases at V and 4 bases at J, with 7 bases in the middle. CDR3 size: 12 residues. Germline loops: CDR1 SGHVS, CDR2 FQNEAQ. CDR3 sequence: CASSLRDYEQYF. DNA of the CDR3: TGTGCCAGCAGCTTGCGGGATTACGAGCAGTACTTC.

The chain combines TRBV27 with TRBJ2-7, with 10 bases that match TRBD2. The CDR3 has 13 residues. The ends lost 5 bases at V and 6 bases at J; junction bases unmatched: 4. Germline lookup yields CDR1 MNHEY and CDR2 SMNVEV (reference sequence). CDR3 in DNA: TGTGCCAGCAGTCCGGGACTAGCGATCGAGCAGTACTTC. Protein sequence: CASSPGLAIEQYF.

The chain employs TRBV4-3 and TRBJ1-5; a possible D gene is TRBD1 (5 bases). The germline CDR1 and CDR2 sequences are LGHNA and YSLEER. The CDR3 runs to 15 residues. Trimming removed 0 bases from V and 3 bases from J, with 9 bases in between. CDR3 sequence: CASSQDGGNNQPQHF. CDR3 sequence (DNA): TGCGCCAGCAGCCAAGATGGGGGTAACAATCAGCCCCAGCATTTT.

This sequence joins TRBV7-9 and TRBJ2-2, with TRBD1 identical over 10 bases. V gave up 5 bases and J gave up 7 bases; unmatched junction bases: 13. Germline V gene data show CDR1 as SEHNR and CDR2 as FQNEAQ (reference sequence). The CDR3 is made up of 17 amino acids. CDR3 protein: CASSHVPGQGRDGELFF. The CDR3 DNA follows: TGTGCCAGCAGCCATGTCCCGGGACAGGGGCGGGACGGGGAGCTGTTTTTT. Variable domain in full (rest from reference TRBV7-9 and TRBJ2-2): DTGVSQNPRHKITKRGQNVTFRCDPISEHNRLYWYRQTLGQGPEFLTYFQNEAQLEKSRLLSDRFSAERPKGSFSTLEIQRTEQGDSAMYLCASSHVPGQGRDGELFFGEGSRLTVL.

The gene calls are TRBV7-9 and TRBJ2-7, with D unresolved. Germline V CDR1 and CDR2: SEHNR, FQNEAQ (reference sequence). Between the trimmed V and J ends, which lost 3 bases and 1 base, there was a span of 7 bases. This CDR3 has 13 residues. CDR3 in amino acids: CASSFDDSYEQYF. In DNA form, the CDR3 reads TGTGCCAGCAGCTTCGACGATTCCTACGAGCAGTACTTC.

The chain uses TRBV6-6 and TRBJ2-7; D not resolved. V shed 0 bases and J shed 2 bases, with 11 bases lying between them. Per the germline V gene, CDR1 is MNHNY and CDR2 is SVGAGI (reference sequence). CDR3 length: 15 residues. The CDR3 DNA sequence: TGTGCCAGCAGTTACTCGTCGGGCTCTACCTACGAGCAGTACTTC. It translates to CASSYSSGSTYEQYF.

The rearrangement links TRBV19 to TRBJ1-2; 9 bases map to TRBD1. Germline assignment: CDR1 LNHDA and CDR2 SQIVND (reference sequence). The junction had 11 bases not matched to a gene; V was cut back by 5 bases and J by 7 bases. The CDR3 loop spans 15 amino acids. The CDR3 bases are TGTGCCAGTAGTGTCCTGCCGGGACAGGGAAGTGGCTACACCTTC. As protein: CASSVLPGQGSGYTF.

This clone appeared a single time. V gene TRBV19 combines with J gene TRBJ1-2; no clear D gene. Trimming took 5 bases from V and 0 from J, leaving 7 bases between them. Germline-derived CDR1 and CDR2 are LNHDA and SQIVND (reference sequence). The CDR3 is made up of 13 amino acids. The CDR3 spells CASSATANYGYTF. DNA of the CDR3: TGTGCCAGTAGTGCCACAGCTAACTATGGCTACACCTTC. Based on the CDR3 plus reference TRBV19 and TRBJ1-2, the full variable domain is DGGITQSPKYLFRKEGQNVTLSCEQNLNHDAMYWYRQDPGQGLRLIYYSQIVNDFQKGDIAEGYSVSREKKESFPLTVTSAQKNPTAFYLCASSATANYGYTFGSGTRLTVV.

CDR3 protein: CATSRGVGPLNEQYF. CDR3 DNA sequence: TGTGCCACCAGCAGAGGTGTGGGGCCTCTGAACGAGCAGTACTTC. The genes are TRBV15 and TRBJ2-7; TRBD1 is a possible D gene (5 bases). Germline V gene lookup returns CDR1 LNHNV and CDR2 YYDKDF (reference sequence). With 1 base removed from V and 5 bases from J, the gap between germline ends came to 15 bases. This CDR3 region has 15 residues.

This clone was found once. This chain joins TRBV11-2 and TRBJ2-2; 11 positions match TRBD2. The CDR3 contains 15 residues. Trimming at V came to 5 bases and at J to 3 bases, leaving 2 bases not matched to a gene. Germline V gives CDR1 SGHAT, CDR2 FQNNGV. This CDR3 is CASSVLAGDTGELFF. The CDR3 nucleotides read TGTGCCAGCAGCGTACTAGCGGGAGACACCGGGGAGCTGTTTTTT.

This clone has a single count. The chain employs TRBV5-1 and TRBJ2-2; D possibly corresponds to TRBD2 (6 bases). Germline CDR1 SGHRS, CDR2 YFSETQ. V lost 3 bases, J lost 5 bases, and 11 bases lay in between. The CDR3 has 14 residues. The CDR3 DNA is TGCGCCAGCAGCTACGCTGGGGGGACCGGGGAGCTGTTTTTT. As protein: CASSYAGGTGELFF.

The chain carries TRBV10-2 and TRBJ2-5; D is unclear. Germline CDR1 and CDR2: WSHSY and SAAADI. CDR3 length: 12 amino acids. Between the trimmed V and J ends, which lost 6 bases and 4 bases, there was a span of 9 bases. The CDR3 coding sequence is TGCGCCAGCAGGGACCCCCCAGAGACCCAGTACTTC. It yields the protein CASRDPPETQYF.

The J gene is TRBJ1-5, the V gene TRBV28, with D uncertain. The V gene lost 3 bases and the J gene lost 7 bases, with 13 bases spanning the gap. Germline values: CDR1 MDHEN, CDR2 SYDVKM. The CDR3 loop spans 14 amino acids. Here the CDR3 DNA reads TGTGCCAGCAGTTTCATGGAGGCGCGACAGCCCCAGCATTTT. It specifies CASSFMEARQPQHF.

V gene TRBV5-6 combines with J gene TRBJ2-7; 11 bases line up with TRBD2. Unmatched junction bases numbered 3, after V lost 2 bases and J lost 2 bases. This CDR3 has 15 residues. Per germline, CDR1 SGHDT and CDR2 YYEEEE. The CDR3 nucleotides read TGTGCCAGCAGCTTCTTGACTAGCGGGACCTACGAGCAGTACTTC. Translated, it gives CASSFLTSGTYEQYF.

The chain uses TRBV5-4 and TRBJ1-1, with D possibly being TRBD1 (5 bases). The CDR3 covers 13 residues. The germline V gene has CDR1 SGHNT and CDR2 YYREEE (reference sequence). CDR3 loop: CVCMGEYSTEAFF. In DNA, the CDR3 is TGTGTTTGTATGGGGGAATACTCCACTGAAGCTTTCTTT.

The chain links TRBV2 to TRBJ2-2; 11 bases are shared with TRBD1. CDR1 is SNHLY, CDR2 FYNNEI, per germline. The CDR3 contains 17 residues. The junction had 8 bases not matched to a gene; V was cut back by 5 bases and J by 3 bases. The CDR3 DNA reads as TGTGCCAGCAGTCCCCGCGCGGGACAGGGGGACACCGGGGAGCTGTTTTTT. Its protein is CASSPRAGQGDTGELFF.

V usage is TRBV27 and J usage is TRBJ1-1; D gene uncertain. The V gene lost 5 bases and the J gene lost 1 base, with 14 bases spanning the gap. Germline loops: CDR1 MNHEY, CDR2 SMNVEV (reference sequence). The CDR3 covers 15 residues. The CDR3 here is CASSPLSDGNTEAFF. CDR3 DNA sequence: TGTGCCAGCAGTCCCCTCTCGGACGGGAACACTGAAGCTTTCTTT.

The DNA for the CDR3 is TGTGCCAGCAGTCGAAGCTCCTATAATTCACCCCTCCACTTT. It is translated as CASSRSSYNSPLHF. The rearrangement uses TRBV6-6 and TRBJ1-6, with D unresolved. V was trimmed by 5 bases and J by 0 bases, leaving 5 bases between them. CDR1 MNHNY and CDR2 SVGAGI come from the germline V gene (reference sequence). CDR3 length: 14 amino acids.

The chain employs TRBV4-1 and TRBJ2-7; a possible D gene is TRBD2 (6 bases). CDR3 length equals 13 residues. Germline V CDR1 and CDR2: MGHRA, YSYEKL. The V end was cut by 2 bases, the J end by 4 bases, with 9 bases between. CDR3 sequence reads: CASSQSSEYEQYF. DNA for the CDR3: TGCGCCAGCAGCCAATCTAGCGAATACGAGCAGTACTTC.

This rearrangement joins TRBV7-8 to TRBJ2-3, with TRBD2 identical over 14 bases. The V segment lost 4 bases and the J segment 1 base; nucleotides outside the gene matches: 10. Germline V gene lookup returns CDR1 SGHVS and CDR2 FQNEAQ. The CDR3 is 19 amino acids. DNA for the CDR3: TGTGCCAGCAGCTCGGTCGGGACTAGCGGGAGAGGGGGCACAGATACGCAGTATTTT. This translates into CASSSVGTSGRGGTDTQYF.

The rearrangement links TRBV5-1 to TRBJ2-3; 8 bases align to TRBD2. With 5 bases clipped from V and 0 bases from J, the junction kept 11 bases outside the gene matches. Germline CDR1 and CDR2: SGHRS and YFSETQ. The CDR3 is 17 amino acids. CDR3: CASRRTSSGSSTDTQYF. For the CDR3, the DNA is TGCGCCAGCAGACGGACTAGCTCAGGCTCTAGCACAGATACGCAGTATTTT. Full variable domain (missing parts from reference TRBV5-1 and TRBJ2-3): KAGVTQTPRYLIKTRGQQVTLSCSPISGHRSVSWYQQTPGQGLQFLFEYFSETQRNKGNFPGRFSGRQFSNSRSEMNVSTLELGDSALYLCASRRTSSGSSTDTQYFGPGTRLTVL.

The rearrangement uses TRBV5-1 and TRBJ1-5, with D uncertain. This CDR3 contains 14 residues. The V gene lost 4 bases and the J gene lost 2 bases, with 10 bases spanning the gap. Germline lookup yields CDR1 SGHRS and CDR2 YFSETQ. The chain's CDR3 is CASSLYSGNQPQHF. CDR3 in DNA: TGCGCCAGCAGCCTGTATTCCGGCAATCAGCCCCAGCATTTT. The full variable domain, in which reference TRBV5-1 and TRBJ1-5 provide the parts outside the CDR3, is KAGVTQTPRYLIKTRGQQVTLSCSPISGHRSVSWYQQTPGQGLQFLFEYFSETQRNKGNFPGRFSGRQFSNSRSEMNVSTLELGDSALYLCASSLYSGNQPQHFGDGTRLSIL.

This chain connects TRBV9 to TRBJ2-2; TRBD2 agrees at 7 bases. The junction had 13 bases not matched to a gene; V was cut back by 4 bases and J by 4 bases. Germline V gives CDR1 SGDLS, CDR2 YYNGEE. The CDR3 has 17 amino acids. The CDR3: CASSPREWEGGTGELFF. The CDR3 bases are TGTGCCAGCAGCCCCCGGGAGTGGGAGGGCGGCACCGGGGAGCTGTTTTTT.

The sample holds a few counts of this clone. This chain links TRBV7-9 with TRBJ1-5; no firm D call. Deletions cut 5 bases from V and 1 base from J, with 12 bases between. The length of the CDR3 is 15 residues. Germline assignment: CDR1 SEHNR and CDR2 FQNEAQ (reference sequence). The CDR3 loop is CASSPKGGSNQPQHF. The CDR3 coding sequence is TGTGCCAGCAGCCCCAAGGGTGGGAGCAATCAGCCCCAGCATTTT.

The V gene is TRBV9, the J gene TRBJ2-7; TRBD2 agrees at 8 bases. After removal of 0 bases from V and 6 bases from J, the junction contained 17 bases not matched to a gene. The germline CDR1 and CDR2 sequences are SGDLS and YYNGEE. The CDR3 runs to 18 residues. CDR3 region: CASSVAPLTSGTPFEQYF. The CDR3 DNA is TGTGCCAGCAGCGTAGCACCCCTAACTAGCGGAACCCCTTTCGAGCAGTACTTC.

This chain joins TRBV28 and TRBJ1-1; possible D gene TRBD1, 6 bases. Trimming took off 4 bases at V and 1 base at J, with 10 bases between the two ends. Germline V gene sequence: CDR1 MDHEN, CDR2 SYDVKM. The CDR3 contains 14 residues. This CDR3 is CASSSVTGNTEAFF. CDR3 coding DNA: TGTGCCAGCAGTTCGGTGACAGGGAACACTGAAGCTTTCTTT. Full variable domain (outside the CDR3, taken from reference TRBV28 and TRBJ1-1): DVKVTQSSRYLVKRTGEKVFLECVQDMDHENMFWYRQDPGLGLRLIYFSYDVKMKEKGDIPEGYSVSREKKERFSLILESASTNQTSMYLCASSSVTGNTEAFFGQGTRLTVV.